This T cell receptor (beta chain) appears in the sequencing data of a study of early T cells in non-severe SARS-CoV-2 infection. This clonotype was seen at least ten times. The length of the CDR3 is 14 residues. The germline V gene encodes CDR1 LGHDT and CDR2 YNNKEL (reference sequence). The V gene end was trimmed by 4 bases and the J gene end by 6 bases; junction bases not matched to a gene: 6. MiXCR, applied by TCRdb to the 5' RACE reads, yields one record per CDR3 protein. The repertoire holds around 93,000 distinct CDR3 sequences, about 12% seen once, with approximately 4.4% in the top ten. The sample was whole blood, taken at baseline. The V call is TRBV3-1, the J call TRBJ2-4, with 7 bases fitting TRBD2. The TCR comes from an adult who was a healthcare worker with PCR-confirmed SARS-CoV-2 infection or an uninfected control (not recorded which). CDR3: CASSLPSGSNIQYF. The CDR3 bases are TGTGCCAGCAGCCTTCCTAGCGGCTCAAACATTCAGTACTTC.